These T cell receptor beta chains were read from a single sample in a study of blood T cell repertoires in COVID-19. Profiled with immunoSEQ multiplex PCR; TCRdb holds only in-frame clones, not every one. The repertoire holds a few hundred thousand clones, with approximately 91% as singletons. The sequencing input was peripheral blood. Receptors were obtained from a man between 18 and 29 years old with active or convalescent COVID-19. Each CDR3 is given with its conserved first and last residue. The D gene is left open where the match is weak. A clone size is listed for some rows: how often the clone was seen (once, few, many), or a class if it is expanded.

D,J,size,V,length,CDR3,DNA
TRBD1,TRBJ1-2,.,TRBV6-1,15,CASSDTGTGGYGYTF,TGTGCCAGCAGTGATACGGGGACAGGGGGCTATGGCTACACCTTC
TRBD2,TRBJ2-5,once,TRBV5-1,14,CASSLDSGGETQYF,TGCGCCAGCAGCTTGGATAGCGGGGGGGAGACCCAGTACTTC
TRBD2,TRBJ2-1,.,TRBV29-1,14,CSAVGTRIVNEQFF,TGCAGCGCTGTAGGGACTAGGATCGTCAATGAGCAGTTCTTC
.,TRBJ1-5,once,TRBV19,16,CASNRLPQTSNQPQHF,TGTGCCAGTAACCGCCTCCCACAGACCAGCAATCAGCCCCAGCATTTT
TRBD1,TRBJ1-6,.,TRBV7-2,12,CASRLGQGPLHF,TGTGCCAGCAGGTTGGGACAGGGACCCCTCCACTTT
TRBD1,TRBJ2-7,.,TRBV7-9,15,CASSFSRQGNHEQYF,TGTGCCAGCAGCTTTAGTAGACAGGGGAACCACGAGCAGTACTTC
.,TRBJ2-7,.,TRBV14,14,CASSQVGALHEQYF,TGTGCCAGCAGCCAAGTAGGGGCTCTCCACGAGCAGTACTTC
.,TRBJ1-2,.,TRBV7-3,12,CASSLMGHGYTF,TGTGCCAGCAGCTTAATGGGCCATGGCTACACCTTC
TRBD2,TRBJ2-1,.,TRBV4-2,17,CASSQYSTSGGADEQFF,TGTGCCAGCAGCCAATACTCGACTAGCGGGGGGGCCGATGAGCAGTTCTTC
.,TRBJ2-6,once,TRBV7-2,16,CASSLGHPSGANVLTF,TGTGCCAGCAGCTTAGGACACCCCTCTGGGGCCAACGTCCTGACTTTC
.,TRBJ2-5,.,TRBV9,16,CASSAGGLTYQETQYF,TGTGCCAGCAGCGCCGGGGGGCTGACGTACCAAGAGACCCAGTACTTC
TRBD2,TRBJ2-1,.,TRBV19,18,CASSLRLAGSSSYNEQFF,TGTGCCAGTAGTCTCAGACTAGCGGGGTCGAGCTCCTACAATGAGCAGTTCTTC
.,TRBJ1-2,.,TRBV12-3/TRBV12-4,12,CATVAGNYGYTF,TGTGCCACCGTCGCGGGGAACTATGGCTACACCTTC
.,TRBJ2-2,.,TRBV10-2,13,CASSLQGSGELFF,TGCGCCAGCAGTCTTCAGGGATCCGGGGAGCTGTTTTTT
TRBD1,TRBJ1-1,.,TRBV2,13,CASSTDRDTEAFF,TGTGCCAGCAGTACTGACAGGGACACTGAAGCTTTCTTT
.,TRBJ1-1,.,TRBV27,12,CASGTGGTEAFF,TGTGCCAGCGGAACCGGGGGCACTGAAGCTTTCTTT
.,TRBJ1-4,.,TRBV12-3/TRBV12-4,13,CASSRQSNEKLFF,TGTGCCAGCAGTAGACAGTCTAATGAAAAACTGTTTTTT